Below are 2 T cell receptor beta chains sequenced from a single sample in a study of identical twins. One entry per CDR3 protein, called by TCRdb with MiXCR from the 5' RACE reads. The table shows roughly 690,000 distinct CDR3 sequences, with 6.1% occurring only once. The sequenced sample was naive T cells sorted from blood. The receptors come from a man aged 18 to 35 in good health.

V usage is TRBV5-1 and J usage is TRBJ1-1; D is perhaps TRBD1 (5 bases). Germline-derived CDR1 and CDR2 are SGHRS and YFSETQ. This CDR3 region has 14 residues. V was pared by 3 bases and J by 3 bases, with 12 bases between. DNA for the CDR3: TGCGCCAGCAGCTGGGGGGATCGTGACACTGAAGCTTTCTTT. It specifies CASSWGDRDTEAFF.

This clonotype was picked up many times. This sequence joins TRBV7-8 and TRBJ2-7; D is uncertain. V lost 1 base to trimming and J lost 6 bases, with 13 bases between them. Looked up from germline, CDR1 is SGHVS and CDR2 is FQNEAQ. This CDR3 region has 14 residues. CDR3 loop: CASSLGTTPREQYF. CDR3 bases: TGTGCCAGCAGCTTAGGCACTACCCCGCGCGAGCAGTACTTC.